Below, 8 T cell receptor beta chains from the same sample are listed, as sequenced in a study of blood T cell repertoires in COVID-19. Method: immunoSEQ multiplex PCR; TCRdb's copy keeps in-frame clones and lacks some. The sample includes about 45,000 clones, about 90% of them seen just once. The specimen was peripheral blood. All receptors derive from a human donor in a cohort sampled during active COVID-19.

The rearrangement joins TRBV11-3 to TRBJ2-1, with 7 nucleotides matching TRBD2. This CDR3 region has 14 residues. V shed 0 bases, J shed 9 bases, and the junction held 5 bases outside the gene matches. From germline, CDR1 is SGHNT and CDR2 YENEEA. CDR3 nucleotide sequence: TGTGCCAGCAGCTTAGATGGGGGGGGACTTGAGCAGTTCTTC. Its translation: CASSLDGGGLEQFF.

The V gene is TRBV6-5, the J gene TRBJ2-1; TRBD2 aligns across 10 bases. V lost 8 bases and J lost 6; bases outside the gene matches: 4. This CDR3 spans 13 amino acids. The germline V gene encodes CDR1 MNHEY and CDR2 SVGAGI. The CDR3 DNA follows: TGTGCCAGCCAGCGGGGGGGAAGCAATGAGCAGTTCTTC. Translating it yields CASQRGGSNEQFF.

The chain joins TRBV11-2 to TRBJ1-5; no reliable D call. Germline V CDR1 and CDR2: SGHAT, FQNNGV. Trimming left V 0 bases short and J 4 bases short, with 10 bases between. The CDR3 is 15 amino acids. CDR3 nucleotide sequence: TGTGCCAGCAGCTTAGATCCACAGCAGAATCAGCCCCAGCATTTT. It codes for CASSLDPQQNQPQHF.

V gene TRBV9 combines with J gene TRBJ2-1; the match to TRBD2 covers 7 bases. The V and J ends lost 4 bases and 7 bases, in that order; junction bases with no gene match: 8. Germline-derived CDR1 and CDR2 are SGDLS and YYNGEE. The CDR3 covers 14 residues. This chain's CDR3 is CASSIGLEDNEQFF. The CDR3 DNA reads as TGTGCCAGCAGCATTGGACTAGAGGATAATGAGCAGTTCTTC.

The rearrangement uses TRBV27 and TRBJ2-3, with 12 nucleotides matching TRBD1. The ends lost 6 bases at V and 4 bases at J; junction bases unmatched: 17. This CDR3 is 19 amino acids long. Looked up from germline, CDR1 is MNHEY and CDR2 is SMNVEV (reference sequence). The CDR3 nucleotides read TGTGCCAGCAGCAAAGGCCTATACCGAGGGACAGGGGGCTCAGATACGCAGTATTTT. Amino acid sequence: CASSKGLYRGTGGSDTQYF.

In the case of this clone: The junction and the germline gene differ at one end; a read error may be behind it. The DNA for the CDR3 is TGTACCAGCAGATCCAGGAGGGCTGAAGCTTTCTTT. This sequence encodes CTSRSRRAEAFF. The chain has TRBV12-3 or TRBV12-4 and TRBJ1-1; D gene ambiguous. The CDR3 is made up of 12 amino acids.

The V gene is TRBV7-8, the J gene TRBJ2-7, with D unclear. The CDR3 runs 14 residues. Per germline, CDR1 SGHVS and CDR2 FQNEAQ. V lost 1 base and J lost 2, with 9 bases in between. Here the CDR3 reads CASSLVGITYEQYF. CDR3 nucleotide sequence: TGTGCCAGCAGCTTAGTGGGCATCACCTACGAGCAGTACTTC.

This clone was counted once. The V and J genes are TRBV7-3 and TRBJ2-2; D uncertain. Germline loops: CDR1 SGHTA, CDR2 FQGTGA. This CDR3 is built from 14 residues. V shed 5 bases and J shed 0 bases, with 7 bases lying between them. The CDR3 DNA follows: TGTGCCAGCAGCCAACTCACGAACACCGGGGAGCTGTTTTTT. It yields the protein CASSQLTNTGELFF.